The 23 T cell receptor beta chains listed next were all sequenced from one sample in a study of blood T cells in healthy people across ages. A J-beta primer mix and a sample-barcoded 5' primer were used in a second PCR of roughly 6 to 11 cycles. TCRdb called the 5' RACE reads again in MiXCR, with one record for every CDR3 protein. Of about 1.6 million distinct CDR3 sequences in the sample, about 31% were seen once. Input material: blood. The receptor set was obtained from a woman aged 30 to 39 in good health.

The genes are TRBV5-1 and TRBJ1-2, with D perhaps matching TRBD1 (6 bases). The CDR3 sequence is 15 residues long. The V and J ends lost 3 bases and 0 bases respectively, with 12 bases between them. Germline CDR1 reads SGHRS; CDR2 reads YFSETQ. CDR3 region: CASSSGTKANYGYTF. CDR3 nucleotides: TGCGCCAGCAGCTCGGGGACAAAGGCTAACTATGGCTACACCTTC.

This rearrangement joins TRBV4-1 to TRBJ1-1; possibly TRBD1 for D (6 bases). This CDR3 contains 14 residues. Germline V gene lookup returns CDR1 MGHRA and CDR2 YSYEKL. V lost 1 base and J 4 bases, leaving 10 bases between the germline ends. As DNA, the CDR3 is TGCGCCAGCAGCCAAGGGCAGGGGAGCACTGAAGCTTTCTTT. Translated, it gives CASSQGQGSTEAFF.

The CDR3 reads CSASGLVDQPQHF. CDR3 coding DNA: TGCAGTGCTTCAGGGTTGGTGGATCAGCCCCAGCATTTT. This rearrangement joins TRBV20-1 to TRBJ1-5, with a possible D match to TRBD1 (5 bases). The V end lost 5 bases, the J end lost 5 bases, and 13 bases lay between the germline ends. The germline V gene encodes CDR1 DFQATT and CDR2 SNEGSKA (reference sequence). The CDR3 runs to 13 residues.

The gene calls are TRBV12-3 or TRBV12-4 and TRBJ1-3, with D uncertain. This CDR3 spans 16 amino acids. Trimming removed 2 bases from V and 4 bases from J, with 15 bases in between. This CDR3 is CASSLPPSTLGNTIYF. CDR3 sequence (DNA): TGTGCCAGCAGTTTACCCCCATCCACCCTCGGAAACACCATATATTTT.

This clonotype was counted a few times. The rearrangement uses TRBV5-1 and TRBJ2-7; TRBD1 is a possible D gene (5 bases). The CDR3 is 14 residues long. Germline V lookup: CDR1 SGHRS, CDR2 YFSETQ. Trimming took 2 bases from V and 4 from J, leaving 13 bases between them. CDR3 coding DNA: TGCGCCAGCAGCTTTGAGAGACAGCTATACGAGCAGTACTTC. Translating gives CASSFERQLYEQYF.

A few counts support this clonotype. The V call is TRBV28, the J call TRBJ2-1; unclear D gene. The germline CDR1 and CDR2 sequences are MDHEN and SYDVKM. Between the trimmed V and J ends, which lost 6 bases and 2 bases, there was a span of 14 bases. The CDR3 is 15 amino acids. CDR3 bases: TGTGCCAGCAGCCTAACTACCAGCCCCTACAATGAGCAGTTCTTC. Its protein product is CASSLTTSPYNEQFF.

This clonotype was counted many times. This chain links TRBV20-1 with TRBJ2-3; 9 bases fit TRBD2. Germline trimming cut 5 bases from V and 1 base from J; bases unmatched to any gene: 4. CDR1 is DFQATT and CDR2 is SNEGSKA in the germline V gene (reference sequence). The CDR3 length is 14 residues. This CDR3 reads CSAATSGRTDTQYF. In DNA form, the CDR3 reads TGCAGTGCTGCTACTAGCGGGCGCACAGATACGCAGTATTTT.

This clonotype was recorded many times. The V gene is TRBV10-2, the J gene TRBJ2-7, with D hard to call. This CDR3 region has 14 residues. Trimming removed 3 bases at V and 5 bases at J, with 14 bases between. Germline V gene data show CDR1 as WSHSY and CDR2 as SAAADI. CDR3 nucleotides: TGCGCCAGCAGTGACTGGCGAAATGTCGACGAGCAGTACTTC. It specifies CASSDWRNVDEQYF.

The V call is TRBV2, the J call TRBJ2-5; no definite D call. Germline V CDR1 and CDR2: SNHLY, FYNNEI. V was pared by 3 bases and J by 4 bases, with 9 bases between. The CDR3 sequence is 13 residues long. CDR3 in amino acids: CASSDSLGETQYF. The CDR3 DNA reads TGTGCCAGCAGTGATTCCCTAGGAGAGACCCAGTACTTC.

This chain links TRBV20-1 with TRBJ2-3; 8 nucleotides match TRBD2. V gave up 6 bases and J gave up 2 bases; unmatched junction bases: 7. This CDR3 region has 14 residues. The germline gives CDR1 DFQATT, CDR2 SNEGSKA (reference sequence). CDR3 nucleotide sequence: TGCAGTGCCTCGGGTAGCGGGAACACAGATACGCAGTATTTT. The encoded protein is CSASGSGNTDTQYF.

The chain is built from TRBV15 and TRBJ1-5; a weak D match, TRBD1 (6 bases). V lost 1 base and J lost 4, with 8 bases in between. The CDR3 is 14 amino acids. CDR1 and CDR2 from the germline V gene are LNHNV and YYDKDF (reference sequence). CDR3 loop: CATSRGTGNQPQHF. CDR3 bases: TGTGCCACCAGCAGAGGCACAGGGAATCAGCCCCAGCATTTT.

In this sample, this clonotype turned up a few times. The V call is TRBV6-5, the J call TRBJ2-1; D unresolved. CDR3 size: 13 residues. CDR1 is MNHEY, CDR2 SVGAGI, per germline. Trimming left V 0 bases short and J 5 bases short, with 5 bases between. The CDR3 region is CASSYSSNNEQFF. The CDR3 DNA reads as TGTGCCAGCAGTTACTCCTCTAACAATGAGCAGTTCTTC.

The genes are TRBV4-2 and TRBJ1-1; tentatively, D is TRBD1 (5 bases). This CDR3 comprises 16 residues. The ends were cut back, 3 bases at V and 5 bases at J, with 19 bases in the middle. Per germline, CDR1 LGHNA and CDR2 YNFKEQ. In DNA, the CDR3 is TGTGCCAGCAGCCAGGCACTAGGGAGGGGTTGGACTGAAGCTTTCTTT. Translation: CASSQALGRGWTEAFF.

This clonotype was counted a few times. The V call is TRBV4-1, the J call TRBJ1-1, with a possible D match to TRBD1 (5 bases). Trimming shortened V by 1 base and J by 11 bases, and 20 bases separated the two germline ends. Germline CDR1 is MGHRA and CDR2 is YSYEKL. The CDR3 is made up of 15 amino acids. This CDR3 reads CASSQVPLGHWGAFF. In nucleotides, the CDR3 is TGCGCCAGCAGCCAAGTCCCTCTAGGTCACTGGGGGGCTTTCTTT.

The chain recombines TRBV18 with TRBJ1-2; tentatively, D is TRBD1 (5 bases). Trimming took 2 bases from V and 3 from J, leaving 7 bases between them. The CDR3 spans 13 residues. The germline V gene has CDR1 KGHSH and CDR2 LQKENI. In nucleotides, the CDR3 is TGTGCCAGCTCACCAGCAGGGCACTATGGCTACACCTTC. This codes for CASSPAGHYGYTF.

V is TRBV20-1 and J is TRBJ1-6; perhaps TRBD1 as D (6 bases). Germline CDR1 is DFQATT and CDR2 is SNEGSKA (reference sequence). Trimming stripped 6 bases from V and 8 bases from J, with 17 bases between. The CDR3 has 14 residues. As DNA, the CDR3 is TGCAGTGCCCCAAACCAGGGGAAGGATTCACCCCTCCACTTT. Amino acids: CSAPNQGKDSPLHF.

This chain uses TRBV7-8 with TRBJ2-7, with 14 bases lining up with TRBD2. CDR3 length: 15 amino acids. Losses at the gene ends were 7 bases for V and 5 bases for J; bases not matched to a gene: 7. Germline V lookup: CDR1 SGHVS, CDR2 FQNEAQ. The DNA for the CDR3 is TGTGCCAGCAACACGGGGACTAGCGGGAGCCACGAGCAGTACTTC. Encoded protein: CASNTGTSGSHEQYF.

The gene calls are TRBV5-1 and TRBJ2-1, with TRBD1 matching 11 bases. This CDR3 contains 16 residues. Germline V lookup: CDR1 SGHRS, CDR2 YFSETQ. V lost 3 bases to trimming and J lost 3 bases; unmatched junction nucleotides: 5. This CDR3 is CASSSGTGGLYNEQFF. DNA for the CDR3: TGCGCCAGCAGCTCCGGGACAGGGGGACTCTACAATGAGCAGTTCTTC.

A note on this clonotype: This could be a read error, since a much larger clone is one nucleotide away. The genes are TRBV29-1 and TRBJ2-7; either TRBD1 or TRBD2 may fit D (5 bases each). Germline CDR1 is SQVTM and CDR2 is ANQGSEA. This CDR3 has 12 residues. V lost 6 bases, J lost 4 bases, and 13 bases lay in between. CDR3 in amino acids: CSVTRGEYEQYF. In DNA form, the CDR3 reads TGCAGCGTCACAAGGGGAGAGTACGAGCAGTACTTC.

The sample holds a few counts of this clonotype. Written as DNA, the CDR3 is TGCGCCAGCAGCCACCAAGAAATAATATCCACAGATACGCAGTATTTT. This gives the protein CASSHQEIISTDTQYF. The gene calls are TRBV4-1 and TRBJ2-3; D remains ambiguous. V lost 3 bases to trimming and J lost 2 bases, with 15 bases between them. Germline V gene lookup returns CDR1 MGHRA and CDR2 YSYEKL. This CDR3 has 16 amino acids.

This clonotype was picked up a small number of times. The DNA for the CDR3 is TGCGCCAGCAGCTCTGGGGCAGGGTCCGTCTACGAGCAGTACTTC. Translated, it gives CASSSGAGSVYEQYF. J is TRBJ2-7 and V is TRBV5-1; a weak D match, TRBD1 (5 bases). The CDR3 runs to 15 residues. Germline V gene data show CDR1 as SGHRS and CDR2 as YFSETQ. V dropped 3 bases and J dropped 3 bases, with 16 bases sitting between them.

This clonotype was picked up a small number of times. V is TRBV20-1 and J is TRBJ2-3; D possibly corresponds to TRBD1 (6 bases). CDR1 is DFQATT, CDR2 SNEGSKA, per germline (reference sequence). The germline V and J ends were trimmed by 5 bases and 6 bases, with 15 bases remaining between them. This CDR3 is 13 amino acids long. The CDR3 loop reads CSADPRGRDTQYF. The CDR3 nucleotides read TGCAGTGCTGACCCCAGGGGCCGGGATACGCAGTATTTT.

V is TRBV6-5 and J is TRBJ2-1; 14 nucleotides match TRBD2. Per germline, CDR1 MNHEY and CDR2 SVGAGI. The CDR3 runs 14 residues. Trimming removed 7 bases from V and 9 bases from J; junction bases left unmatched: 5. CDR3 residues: CASTRTSGGSEQFF. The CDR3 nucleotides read TGTGCCAGCACCAGGACTAGCGGGGGGAGTGAGCAGTTCTTC.